This T cell receptor beta chain originates from a study of T cell clusters in autoimmune cytopenias. Multiplex touch-down PCR amplified TRB using TRB-A and TRB-B pools in one tube. Reanalyzing the multiplex PCR reads, TCRdb keeps one entry per CDR3 protein, without DNA. The table for this sample gives thousands of distinct CDR3 sequences. Per germline, CDR1 KGHSH and CDR2 LQKENI. This CDR3 contains 14 residues. Each sample's input was about 250 ng genomic DNA, roughly 40,000 genome equivalents. The sample consisted of peripheral blood. This sequence was found in a human donor with an autoimmune cytopenia or autoimmune hepatitis (not recorded which). This chain uses TRBV18 with TRBJ2-3. This CDR3 is CASSLSRSTDTQYF.